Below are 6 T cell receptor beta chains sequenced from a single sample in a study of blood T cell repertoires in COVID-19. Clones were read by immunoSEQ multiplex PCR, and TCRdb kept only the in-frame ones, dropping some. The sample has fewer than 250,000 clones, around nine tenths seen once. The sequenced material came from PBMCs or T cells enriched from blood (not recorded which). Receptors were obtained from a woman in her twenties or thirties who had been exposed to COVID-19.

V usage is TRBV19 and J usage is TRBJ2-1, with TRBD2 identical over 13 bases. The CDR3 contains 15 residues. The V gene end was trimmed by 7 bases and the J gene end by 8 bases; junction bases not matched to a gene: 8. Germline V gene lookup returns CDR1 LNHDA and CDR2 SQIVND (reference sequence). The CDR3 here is CASTRTSGSRDEQFF. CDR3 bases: TGTGCCAGTACTCGGACTAGCGGGAGTCGGGATGAGCAGTTCTTC.

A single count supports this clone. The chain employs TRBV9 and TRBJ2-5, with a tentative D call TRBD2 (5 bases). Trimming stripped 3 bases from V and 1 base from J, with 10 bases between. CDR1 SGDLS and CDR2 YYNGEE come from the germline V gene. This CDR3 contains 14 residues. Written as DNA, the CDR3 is TGTGCCAGCAGCGGACCAGAGGGCCAAGAGACCCAGTACTTC. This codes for CASSGPEGQETQYF.

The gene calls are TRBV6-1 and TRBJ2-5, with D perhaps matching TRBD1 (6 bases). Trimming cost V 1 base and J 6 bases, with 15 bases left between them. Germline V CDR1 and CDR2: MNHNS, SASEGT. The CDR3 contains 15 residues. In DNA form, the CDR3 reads TGTGCCAGCAGTGAAGAGGCAGGGGCTGCAAAGACCCAGTACTTC. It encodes CASSEEAGAAKTQYF.

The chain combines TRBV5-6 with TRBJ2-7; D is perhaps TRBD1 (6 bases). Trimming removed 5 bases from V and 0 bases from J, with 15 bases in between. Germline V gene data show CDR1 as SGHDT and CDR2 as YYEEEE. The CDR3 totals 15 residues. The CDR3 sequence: CASSPGQFDSYEQYF. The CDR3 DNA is TGTGCCAGCAGTCCAGGACAGTTCGACTCCTACGAGCAGTACTTC.

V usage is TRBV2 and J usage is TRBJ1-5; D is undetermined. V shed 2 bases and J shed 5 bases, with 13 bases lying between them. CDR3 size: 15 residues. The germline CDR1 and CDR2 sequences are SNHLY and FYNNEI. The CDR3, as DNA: TGTGCCAGCAGTGAATTCGTAAAGAGCGATCAGCCCCAGCATTTT. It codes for CASSEFVKSDQPQHF.

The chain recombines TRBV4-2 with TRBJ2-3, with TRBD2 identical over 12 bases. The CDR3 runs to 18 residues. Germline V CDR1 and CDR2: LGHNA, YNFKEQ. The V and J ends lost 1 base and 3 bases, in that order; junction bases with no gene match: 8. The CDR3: CASSQVNILAGGTDTQYF. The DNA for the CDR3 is TGTGCCAGCAGCCAAGTGAATATACTAGCGGGAGGAACAGATACGCAGTATTTT.